The clone carrying this T cell receptor beta chain was seen at least ten times. Its specificity is not known. TCRdb independently ran MiXCR on the reads; one entry per CDR3 protein. The repertoire holds around 100,000 distinct CDR3 sequences, with 9.5% to 13% as singletons. This sample is drawn from a study of T cell repertoires in cytomegalovirus infection. Germline-derived CDR1 and CDR2 are SGHNT and YYREEE (reference sequence). The CDR3 totals 15 residues. V was trimmed by 4 bases and J by 5 bases, leaving 18 bases between them. Study-wide results and limits: Cumulative frequency (of public TCR beta family members) identified carriers of CMV plus the relevant HLA.

J is TRBJ2-5 and V is TRBV5-4; a weak D match, TRBD2 (6 bases). Sequencing used PBMCs, sequenced either directly or after in vitro stimulation (not recorded which). This clonotype originated in a human donor in good health (CMV status not recorded). Some clones in this sample may be carry-over from other donors' samples. As DNA, the CDR3 is TGTGCCAGCAGCGGGAGACGGGGGTTTCAGGAGACCCAGTACTTC. It codes for CASSGRRGFQETQYF.